This T cell receptor (beta chain) was captured by sequencing in a study of shared clonotypes between healthy human individuals. In germline, CDR1 is MDHEN, CDR2 SYDVKM. V lost 2 bases and J lost 5, with 13 bases in between. CDR3 length: 15 residues. TCRdb's table, derived via immunoSEQ multiplex PCR, lists solely in-frame clones and lacks some. The sample has about 2.3 million clones; 85% to 95% are singletons. Sequencing was performed on naive CD4+ T cells from PBMCs. Subset described: CD45RA+ positively selected. The chain uses TRBV28 and TRBJ1-5; TRBD1 is a possible D gene (6 bases). The sequence came from a man aged 18 to 30 in good health. Some clones in this sample may be carry-over from other donors' samples. The CDR3 is CASSLPLGGHQPQHF. The CDR3 bases are TGTGCCAGCAGTTTACCTCTCGGGGGGCATCAGCCCCAGCATTTT.